This passage covers 28 T cell receptor beta chains from one sample sequenced in a study of cytotoxic CD8 clonotypes in ibrutinib-treated CLL. Profiling relied on immunoSEQ multiplex PCR, and the TCRdb table lists in-frame clones only, not all of them. The table records about 130,000 clones, about 79% of them present only once. Sequences were derived from PBMCs, sampled after 12 months of ibrutinib treatment. The receptor source for this set is a human donor with chronic lymphocytic leukemia.

The chain uses TRBV28 and TRBJ2-3, with 9 bases matching TRBD2. Unmatched junction bases numbered 14, after V lost 7 bases and J lost 3 bases. CDR1 MDHEN and CDR2 SYDVKM come from the germline V gene. CDR3 length equals 17 residues. In DNA form, the CDR3 reads TGTGCCAGCACTTTGAGTGGGCTAGCGGGACGTACAGATACGCAGTATTTT. Its protein is CASTLSGLAGRTDTQYF.

This rearrangement joins TRBV19 to TRBJ1-1, with TRBD1 as a possible D gene (5 bases). Trimming took 7 bases from V and 4 from J, leaving 19 bases between them. The CDR3 is 15 residues long. The germline gives CDR1 LNHDA, CDR2 SQIVND (reference sequence). Here the CDR3 reads CASTRGWGFGTEAFF. The CDR3 DNA is TGTGCCAGTACCCGGGGGTGGGGGTTCGGCACTGAAGCTTTCTTT.

The chain employs TRBV19 and TRBJ2-7; 11 positions match TRBD2. The V and J ends lost 2 bases and 0 bases, in that order; junction bases with no gene match: 0. The germline V gene has CDR1 LNHDA and CDR2 SQIVND (reference sequence). The CDR3 length is 15 residues. The DNA of the CDR3 is TGTGCCAGTAGTATAACTAGCGGGAGCTCCTACGAGCAGTACTTC. This sequence encodes CASSITSGSSYEQYF.

This clone has just a few counts. V gene TRBV19 combines with J gene TRBJ2-7; 8 bases are a match to TRBD1. Germline V gives CDR1 LNHDA, CDR2 SQIVND (reference sequence). The CDR3 is 15 residues long. V gave up 3 bases and J gave up 6 bases; unmatched junction bases: 10. CDR3 bases: TGTGCCAGTAGTATCTCCTTCGGACAGGGCGTCGAGCAGTACTTC. Encoded protein: CASSISFGQGVEQYF.

The chain joins TRBV11-2 to TRBJ2-7; 9 bases fit TRBD2. The CDR3 is 16 amino acids. The germline V gene has CDR1 SGHAT and CDR2 FQNNGV. The J segment lost 2 bases and the V segment lost 2 bases, leaving 7 bases of the junction unmatched. CDR3 sequence reads: CASSLSGTSPAYEQYF. Written as DNA, the CDR3 is TGTGCCAGCAGCTTATCAGGGACTAGCCCGGCCTACGAGCAGTACTTC.

J is TRBJ2-1 and V is TRBV10-3; TRBD2 matches at 7 bases. J gave up 3 bases and V 1 base, and 15 bases lay outside the gene matches. The CDR3 consists of 19 residues. In germline, CDR1 is ENHRY, CDR2 SYGVKD. The CDR3, as DNA: TGTGCCATCAGTGAGTATCACCGGGACTACGTTTCGGGCTACAATGAGCAGTTCTTC. Protein product: CAISEYHRDYVSGYNEQFF.

This chain uses TRBV7-9 with TRBJ2-3; 12 bases align to TRBD2. Germline V gives CDR1 SEHNR, CDR2 FQNEAQ (reference sequence). Trimming cost V 5 bases and J 0 bases; bases outside gene matches: 3. The CDR3 runs 16 residues. Here the CDR3 reads CASSPGLAGSTDTQYF. CDR3 bases: TGTGCCAGCAGCCCCGGACTAGCGGGAAGCACAGATACGCAGTATTTT.

The chain couples TRBV11-2 to TRBJ2-7; 11 bases match TRBD2. The J segment lost 2 bases and the V segment lost 1 base, leaving 4 bases of the junction unmatched. The CDR3 is 16 residues long. Germline values: CDR1 SGHAT, CDR2 FQNNGV. CDR3 nucleotide sequence: TGTGCCAGCAGCTTAGCTCTAGCGGGGGGAGCCTACGAGCAGTACTTC. Protein product: CASSLALAGGAYEQYF.

This sequence joins TRBV4-3 and TRBJ2-2, with D perhaps TRBD2 (6 bases). Trimming took 3 bases from V and 5 from J, leaving 19 bases between them. This CDR3 is 17 amino acids long. CDR1 and CDR2 from the germline V gene are LGHNA and YSLEER. The CDR3 loop is CASSHDPAREQTGELFF. The DNA of the CDR3 is TGCGCCAGCAGCCACGACCCCGCGCGGGAACAAACCGGGGAGCTGTTTTTT.

The chain recombines TRBV28 with TRBJ2-5; tentatively, D is TRBD1 or TRBD2 (5 bases each). The V end lost 2 bases, the J end lost 5 bases, and 12 bases lay between the germline ends. The CDR3 totals 14 residues. Germline V gene sequence: CDR1 MDHEN, CDR2 SYDVKM. The CDR3: CASSLEGPLETQYF. CDR3 nucleotides: TGTGCCAGCAGTTTAGAGGGGCCCCTGGAGACCCAGTACTTC.

The chain combines TRBV7-6 with TRBJ2-6; no clear D. Germline V gene sequence: CDR1 SGHVS, CDR2 FNYEAQ. The CDR3 is 13 amino acids. Trimming left V 0 bases short and J 4 bases short, with 1 base between. CDR3 in DNA: TGTGCCAGCAGCTTAGCCGGGGCCAACGTCCTGACTTTC. Amino acids: CASSLAGANVLTF.

This clone was detected many times. For the CDR3, the DNA is TGTGCCAGCAGCGTTTCGACAGGAACCTCCTACGAGCAGTACTTC. Translated, it gives CASSVSTGTSYEQYF. This chain uses TRBV9 with TRBJ2-7, with D possibly TRBD1 on 6 matching bases. Between the trimmed V and J ends, which lost 2 bases and 0 bases, there was a span of 12 bases. The CDR3 extends over 15 amino acids. From germline, CDR1 is SGDLS and CDR2 YYNGEE.

The rearrangement joins TRBV18 to TRBJ2-5, with D perhaps TRBD2 (5 bases). Germline V gene lookup returns CDR1 KGHSH and CDR2 LQKENI. Trimming cost V 6 bases and J 5 bases, with 19 bases left between them. CDR3 size: 15 residues. CDR3 protein: CASSPRTLTGETQYF. The CDR3 DNA sequence: TGTGCCAGCTCGCCCCGGACCCTTACGGGGGAGACCCAGTACTTC.

This chain joins TRBV28 and TRBJ2-5, with 9 bases fitting TRBD2. The CDR3 is made up of 15 amino acids. J was trimmed by 4 bases and V by 7 bases; bases with no gene match: 10. In germline, CDR1 is MDHEN, CDR2 SYDVKM. This chain's CDR3 is CASTVAGAGGETQYF. Here the CDR3 DNA reads TGTGCCAGCACCGTAGCGGGAGCTGGGGGAGAGACCCAGTACTTC.

This clone came up a few times. This chain uses TRBV2 with TRBJ1-5; maybe TRBD1 (6 bases). Deletions cut 4 bases from V and 5 bases from J, with 9 bases between. The germline gives CDR1 SNHLY, CDR2 FYNNEI. This CDR3 is 13 amino acids long. Here the CDR3 DNA reads TGTGCCAGCAGTGGAGGGGGTTATCAGCCCCAGCATTTT. Protein sequence: CASSGGGYQPQHF. Full variable domain (remainder filled in from reference TRBV2 and TRBJ1-5): EPEVTQTPSHQVTQMGQEVILRCVPISNHLYFYWYRQILGQKVEFLVSFYNNEISEKSEIFDDQFSVERPDGSNFTLKIRSTKLEDSAMYFCASSGGGYQPQHFGDGTRLSIL.

This rearrangement joins TRBV30 to TRBJ2-3; tentatively, D is TRBD2 (5 bases). V was pared by 1 base and J by 2 bases, with 7 bases between. Germline CDR1 reads GTSNPN; CDR2 reads SVGIG (reference sequence). The CDR3 extends over 13 amino acids. This CDR3 reads CAWSAGYTDTQYF. As DNA, the CDR3 is TGTGCCTGGAGTGCGGGATACACAGATACGCAGTATTTT.

This chain joins TRBV7-2 and TRBJ2-7, with TRBD1 identical over 9 bases. Germline lookup yields CDR1 SGHTA and CDR2 FQGNSA. The J segment lost 7 bases and the V segment lost 1 base, leaving 14 bases of the junction unmatched. The CDR3 has 17 residues. The CDR3 DNA is TGTGCCAGCAGCTTAGGTGGTCCGGGGACAGGGATAGGAGAGCAGTACTTC. Its translation: CASSLGGPGTGIGEQYF.

The genes are TRBV4-2 and TRBJ1-2, with D uncertain. The germline V gene has CDR1 LGHNA and CDR2 YNFKEQ. This CDR3 region has 14 residues. V lost 4 bases and J 8 bases, leaving 17 bases between the germline ends. Written as DNA, the CDR3 is TGTGCCAGCAGCCCCGGTCACGTAGCGGGGGGCTACACCTTC. Encoded protein: CASSPGHVAGGYTF.

The chain joins TRBV1 to TRBJ2-1; the D call in the table, TRBD2, was not verified against the DNA. TRBV1 is termed a pseudogene. The CDR3 contains 14 residues. DNA of the CDR3: TGCACCAGCCTAACGTTAAGCTCCTACAATGAGCAGTTCTTC. It specifies CTSLTLSSYNEQFF.

This clone is a singleton in its sample. The chain combines TRBV30 with TRBJ2-2; 8 bases align to TRBD1. The CDR3 spans 13 residues. Unmatched junction bases numbered 8, after V lost 5 bases and J lost 9 bases. Germline values: CDR1 GTSNPN, CDR2 SVGIG (reference sequence). CDR3 residues: CAWFGTGPRELFF. CDR3 sequence (DNA): TGTGCCTGGTTTGGGACAGGCCCCCGGGAGCTGTTTTTT.

Comment on this clone: One end of the junction does not line up with germline, which may come from a read error. V and J are TRBV5-4 and TRBJ2-1; 9 positions match TRBD2. The CDR3 is 17 amino acids. Germline V lookup: CDR1 SGHNT, CDR2 YYREEE (reference sequence). The CDR3 spells CASSQDPIAGANNEQFF. The DNA for the CDR3 is TGCGCCAGCAGCCAAGACCCCATAGCGGGAGCCAACAATGAGCAGTTCTTC.

The chain joins TRBV28 to TRBJ2-1, with D maybe TRBD2 (6 bases). The V gene's germline CDR1 is MDHEN and CDR2 SYDVKM. V lost 10 bases and J lost 5, with 18 bases in between. The CDR3 sequence is 14 residues long. CDR3 sequence (DNA): TGTGCCACCTACCGGGACTCATATCACAATGAGCAGTTCTTC. This translates into CATYRDSYHNEQFF.

The rearrangement joins TRBV29-1 to TRBJ2-3; possibly TRBD1 or TRBD2 for D (5 bases each). Germline V gene sequence: CDR1 SQVTM, CDR2 ANQGSEA. The CDR3 spans 16 residues. The germline V and J ends were trimmed by 3 bases and 5 bases, with 21 bases remaining between them. The CDR3 sequence: CSVELRDPVAGDTQYF. Here the CDR3 DNA reads TGCAGCGTTGAGCTCCGGGACCCGGTCGCAGGAGATACGCAGTATTTT.

The gene calls are TRBV28 and TRBJ1-5; 10 bases are shared with TRBD1. J gave up 1 base and V 7 bases, and 7 bases lay outside the gene matches. Per the germline V gene, CDR1 is MDHEN and CDR2 is SYDVKM. CDR3 length: 16 residues. The DNA for the CDR3 is TGTGCCAGCACGACAGGGGGCGCGTTCAGCAATCAGCCCCAGCATTTT. Its translation: CASTTGGAFSNQPQHF.

The V gene is TRBV5-5, the J gene TRBJ2-7, with 15 bases that match TRBD2. The CDR3 extends over 19 amino acids. The V segment lost 0 bases and the J segment 4 bases; nucleotides outside the gene matches: 11. CDR1 and CDR2 from the germline V gene are SGHKS and YYEKEE (reference sequence). The DNA of the CDR3 is TGTGCCAGCAGCTTGGTGCCGCCTGGCGGGACTAGCGGGAGGTACGAGCAGTACTTC. Translating gives CASSLVPPGGTSGRYEQYF. Variable domain in full (rest from reference TRBV5-5 and TRBJ2-7): DAGVTQSPTHLIKTRGQQVTLRCSPISGHKSVSWYQQVLGQGPQFIFQYYEKEERGRGNFPDRFSARQFPNYSSELNVNALLLGDSALYLCASSLVPPGGTSGRYEQYFGPGTRLTVT.

This clone was detected once. V usage is TRBV4-1 and J usage is TRBJ2-7; 10 nucleotides match TRBD2. The CDR3 extends over 17 amino acids. The germline V gene encodes CDR1 MGHRA and CDR2 YSYEKL. The V gene end was trimmed by 1 base and the J gene end by 6 bases; junction bases not matched to a gene: 12. The CDR3, as DNA: TGCGCCAGCAGCCAAGTCCTAAGTCCGGGACTAGCGTTCGAGCAGTACTTC. Its translation: CASSQVLSPGLAFEQYF.

This chain connects TRBV7-2 to TRBJ2-5; tentative D call: TRBD2 (6 bases). The J call may be mistaken, given a closer DNA end match to TRBJ2-7. Germline lookup yields CDR1 SGHTA and CDR2 FQGNSA. This CDR3 region has 15 residues. In nucleotides, the CDR3 is TGTGCCAGCAGCTGGGACTCCCAAGGATCCTACGAGCAGTACTTC. It translates to CASSWDSQGSYEQYF.

The V gene is TRBV6-5, the J gene TRBJ2-1; D gene unclear. This CDR3 contains 12 residues. In germline, CDR1 is MNHEY, CDR2 SVGAGI. Trimming cost V 0 bases and J 8 bases, with 5 bases left between them. This CDR3 reads CASSYSRYEQFF. CDR3 in DNA: TGTGCCAGCAGTTACTCCCGATATGAGCAGTTCTTC.